The rows below give T cell receptor beta chains drawn from one sample of a study of CD8+ T cells in alopecia areata. Using immunoSEQ multiplex PCR, the repertoire was profiled, and TCRdb retains in-frame clones only, with some absent. There are about 190,000 clones in the sample; around 56% occur only once, and about 0.69% lies in the top ten. This material consisted of CD4+ T cells sorted from blood, taken at week 4, from a patient treated with tofacitinib. The receptor source for this set is a human donor with alopecia areata. CDR3s include the opening cysteine and the closing phenylalanine or tryptophan. The order of the fields is CDR3 length, V gene, clone size, J gene, D gene, CDR3 DNA, CDR3 protein. A D gene is named only where the DNA matches it firmly. Rows give clone size only sometimes, using once, few, many, or a class for an expanded clone.

>13|TRBV11-2|-|TRBJ2-4|-
TGTGCCAGCAGCCGCCAGCCCCCCGACATTCAGTACTTC
CASSRQPPDIQYF
>12|TRBV29-1|-|TRBJ2-3|-
TGCAGCGTTGAAAGGCAGACAGATACGCAGTATTTT
CSVERQTDTQYF
>17|TRBV30|-|TRBJ2-1|TRBD2
TGTGCCTGGAGTACCTGGACTAGCGGGAGGTCCTACAATGAGCAGTTCTTC
CAWSTWTSGRSYNEQFF
>14|TRBV10-2|few|TRBJ1-5|-
TGCGCCAGCGCCTCGGGAGATAGCAATCAGCCCCAGCATTTT
CASASGDSNQPQHF
>16|TRBV6-1|-|TRBJ2-3|TRBD1
TGTGCCAGCAGTGCCAAGACAGGGGGCCGCACAGATACGCAGTATTTT
CASSAKTGGRTDTQYF
>15|TRBV19|-|TRBJ2-7|TRBD2
TGTGCCAGTAGTCCCGCGGGACTAGTTGTTTACGAGCAGTACTTC
CASSPAGLVVYEQYF
>15|TRBV30|once|TRBJ2-1|TRBD2
TGTGCCTGGGATTCCGGACTAGCGGGATTCCATGAGCAGTTCTTC
CAWDSGLAGFHEQFF
>13|TRBV29-1|once|TRBJ1-1|-
TGCAGCGCAACAGGGAGAGAAAACACTGAAGCTTTCTTT
CSATGRENTEAFF
>14|TRBV18|few|TRBJ2-7|TRBD1
TGTGCCAGCTCAACTGCGACAGGGTCCTACGAGCAGTACTTC
CASSTATGSYEQYF
>15|TRBV5-4|once|TRBJ2-5|TRBD2
TGTGCCAGCAGCTTGGTTCGCGGGGGGCAAGAGACCCAGTACTTC
CASSLVRGGQETQYF
>14|TRBV5-1|-|TRBJ2-6|-
TGCGCCAGCAGGGAAGTTTCTGGGGCCAACGTCCTGACTTTC
CASREVSGANVLTF
>11|TRBV30|-|TRBJ1-1|-
TGTGCCTGGACGGCGGACACTGAAGCTTTCTTT
CAWTADTEAFF
>13|TRBV27|few|TRBJ1-4|-
TGTGCCAGCAGTTTATCGAGTGGGGAAAAACTGTTTTTT
CASSLSSGEKLFF
>13|TRBV2|-|TRBJ2-3|-
TGTGCCAGCAAAAGGGACAATACAGATACGCAGTATTTT
CASKRDNTDTQYF
>15|TRBV28|-|TRBJ2-7|-
TGTGCCAGCAGCGCTCCCGGTACGGGGGCCTACGAGCAGTACTTC
CASSAPGTGAYEQYF
>16|TRBV30|-|TRBJ2-3|-
TGTGCCTGGAGTGAGTCAGGGGGGAGAGGCACAGATACGCAGTATTTT
CAWSESGGRGTDTQYF
>12|TRBV29-1|-|TRBJ2-3|-
TGCAGCGCAGGGACTAGCACAGATACGCAGTATTTT
CSAGTSTDTQYF
>16|TRBV5-1|few|TRBJ2-7|-
TGCGCCAGCAGCTTGGTCGGGGGACTGATCCGTCACGAGCAGTACTTC
CASSLVGGLIRHEQYF
>14|TRBV29-1|-|TRBJ1-1|-
TGCAGCGTTGATTCAGGACTCGGGAACACTGAAGCTTTCTTT
CSVDSGLGNTEAFF
>14|TRBV2|few|TRBJ1-3|-
TGTGCCAGCAGCGAACGGACGGCTGGAAACACCATATATTTT
CASSERTAGNTIYF
>16|TRBV6-6|-|TRBJ1-2|-
TGTGCCAGCAGTCCCCGAGCCGGCTCGGTAGGCTATGGCTACACCTTC
CASSPRAGSVGYGYTF
>17|TRBV4-2|-|TRBJ2-1|TRBD2
TGTGCCAGCAGCCAAGATATCTCTGCTAGCGGGCACAATGAGCAGTTCTTC
CASSQDISASGHNEQFF
>14|TRBV2|-|TRBJ1-5|-
TGTGCCAGCAGATTGGAAGTCCTCAATCAGCCCCAGCATTTT
CASRLEVLNQPQHF
>15|TRBV19|-|TRBJ1-4|-
TGTGCCAGCGCTGAACAGGGATCAACTAATGAAAAACTGTTTTTT
CASAEQGSTNEKLFF
>13|TRBV29-1|-|TRBJ1-2|-
TGCAGCGTTGAAGGTCAGGCCCCCTGGGGCTACACCTTC
CSVEGQAPWGYTF
>11|TRBV18|-|TRBJ1-1|TRBD1
TGTGCCAGCCTGACAGGGACTGAAGCTTTCTTT
CASLTGTEAFF
>14|TRBV30|-|TRBJ2-3|-
TGTGCCTGGACCCGGGACACACTCACAGATACGCAGTATTTT
CAWTRDTLTDTQYF
>14|TRBV14|-|TRBJ2-1|-
TGTGCCAGCAGCCGCGAACAGACCTACAATGAGCAGTTCTTC
CASSREQTYNEQFF
>12|TRBV15|-|TRBJ2-5|-
TGTGCCACCAGCGGGGCTGCAGAGACCCAGTACTTC
CATSGAAETQYF
>15|TRBV7-9|few|TRBJ1-4|TRBD1
TGTGCCAGCAGCCTTTCCGGGACAGGGGATGAAAAACTGTTTTTT
CASSLSGTGDEKLFF
>15|TRBV5-1|-|TRBJ2-7|-
TGCGCCAGCAGCTTGGAGGGACTCCCTCCCTACGAGCAGTACTTC
CASSLEGLPPYEQYF
>14|TRBV15|few|TRBJ1-2|TRBD1
TGTGCCACCAGCAGGAGACAGGGGACCTATGGCTACACCTTC
CATSRRQGTYGYTF
>17|TRBV13|-|TRBJ2-7|TRBD2
TGTGCCAGCAGCTTAGGAGTGGGGTTAGCGGGAGGCCACGAGCAGTACTTC
CASSLGVGLAGGHEQYF
>16|TRBV7-9|-|TRBJ2-1|-
TGTGCCAGCAGCCCAGCTACAGGGTTTCTAGGAGGTGAGCAGTTCTTC
CASSPATGFLGGEQFF
>11|TRBV20-1|few|TRBJ2-7|-
TGCAGTGCTGGGATTAACTACGAGCAGTACTTC
CSAGINYEQYF
>15|TRBV27|-|TRBJ2-3|-
TGTGCCACCTTACGTGGCCTTGGCCCCACAGATACGCAGTATTTT
CATLRGLGPTDTQYF
>14|TRBV29-1|few|TRBJ2-2|TRBD1
TGCAGCGCTGGGGACAGGGGTGACACCGGGGAGCTGTTTTTT
CSAGDRGDTGELFF
>12|TRBV12-5|-|TRBJ2-3|-
TGTGCTAGTGGGATGACAGCTGATACGCAGTATTTT
CASGMTADTQYF
>13|TRBV7-8|few|TRBJ1-1|-
TGTGCCAGCAGCCCTGGGAGGAACACTGAAGCTTTCTTT
CASSPGRNTEAFF
>12|TRBV29-1|-|TRBJ2-7|TRBD1
TGCAGCGTTGGGACAGGTTTCAGCGAGCAGTACTTC
CSVGTGFSEQYF
>14|TRBV7-2|-|TRBJ1-1|-
TGTGCCAGCACTCGGGCCGGGACCAACGCTGAAGCTTTCTTT
CASTRAGTNAEAFF
>15|TRBV2|once|TRBJ2-1|-
TGTGCCAGCAGTGAGAGGCGGTTCTCCTACAATGAGCAGTTCTTC
CASSERRFSYNEQFF
>12|TRBV11-2|few|TRBJ2-3|-
TGTGCCAGCAGCCGAAATAGGGAGTCGCAGTATTTT
CASSRNRESQYF
>12|TRBV5-4|few|TRBJ2-3|-
TGTGCCAGCAGCAGGGTTTCAGATACGCAGTATTTT
CASSRVSDTQYF
>14|TRBV4-1|-|TRBJ2-7|TRBD2
TGCGCCAGCAGCCCCACTAGCGCCCCCTACGAGCAGTACTTC
CASSPTSAPYEQYF
>12|TRBV5-6|many|TRBJ2-1|-
TGTGCCAGCAGCTTGATAAGGAATGAGCAGTTCTTC
CASSLIRNEQFF
>15|TRBV7-2|few|TRBJ2-2|TRBD2
TGTGCCAGCAGCTTGAGCGGGAGGGATACCGGGGAGCTGTTTTTT
CASSLSGRDTGELFF
>15|TRBV29-1|-|TRBJ2-2|-
TGCAGCGTTGGGGCAGGGTCTAGGAACACCGGGGAGCTGTTTTTT
CSVGAGSRNTGELFF
>15|TRBV6-5|-|TRBJ1-4|-
TGTGCCAGCAGGAGGCAGCGCGCTGTTAATGAAAAACTGTTTTTT
CASRRQRAVNEKLFF
>12|TRBV29-1|-|TRBJ2-1|-
TGCAGCGTACCCCGAAGCGGGAATGAGCAGTTCTTC
CSVPRSGNEQFF
>13|TRBV7-3|-|TRBJ1-1|-
TGTGCCAGCAGCCCCCAAGGAAATACTGAAGCTTTCTTT
CASSPQGNTEAFF
>15|TRBV15|once|TRBJ2-3|-
TGTGCCACCGCTAGTCAGGCGCTGATGGCAGATACGCAGTATTTT
CATASQALMADTQYF
>14|TRBV6-5|few|TRBJ2-5|-
TGTGCCAGCAGTTACGGCACGGAACAAGAGACCCAGTACTTC
CASSYGTEQETQYF
>16|TRBV29-1|-|TRBJ2-1|TRBD2
TGCAGCGTTGAAGATGTTGGAGTAGCGGGGGCTAATGAGCAGTTCTTC
CSVEDVGVAGANEQFF
>16|TRBV27|-|TRBJ2-1|TRBD2
TGTGCCACCTTCCTCCGGGGAGGGAGCTCCTACAATGAGCAGTTCTTC
CATFLRGGSSYNEQFF
>15|TRBV6-6|-|TRBJ2-2|-
TGTGCCAGCACCGCACTTGGGGGAGTCACCGGGGAGCTGTTTTTT
CASTALGGVTGELFF
>13|TRBV6-6|-|TRBJ2-7|-
TGTGCCAGCAGTTTAGGTAGTCGCTACGAGCAGTACTTC
CASSLGSRYEQYF
>15|TRBV7-9|-|TRBJ2-7|TRBD1
TGTGCCAGCAGACCCGTGGGACAGGGGGTAGGGGAGCAGTACTTC
CASRPVGQGVGEQYF
>14|TRBV29-1|few|TRBJ2-7|TRBD2
TGCAGCGTTGAAAGGCTAGCGGGAGCTTACGAGCAGTACTTC
CSVERLAGAYEQYF